The 14 T cell receptor beta chains presented below share a single source sample, sequenced in a study of shared T cell receptors in the human thymus. Only in-frame clones appear in the TCRdb table, and some are missing; sequencing was by immunoSEQ multiplex PCR. The table includes hundreds of thousands of clones, around 87% detected once. These data were likewise used in another study, on human thymus T cells.

Sequenced input: thymocytes. The receptors shown here come from a boy under two years old with a congenital heart defect.

The V call is TRBV19, the J call TRBJ1-2; no firm D call. Germline V gives CDR1 LNHDA, CDR2 SQIVND (reference sequence). The V gene lost 6 bases and the J gene lost 3 bases, with 11 bases spanning the gap. This CDR3 contains 13 residues. CDR3 in amino acids: CASRDREYYGYTF. The DNA of the CDR3 is TGTGCCAGTAGGGATAGGGAGTACTATGGCTACACCTTC.

V is TRBV14 and J is TRBJ2-1; D perhaps matches TRBD2 (6 bases). Per germline, CDR1 SGHDN and CDR2 FVKESK. The V gene lost 4 bases and the J gene lost 5 bases, with 24 bases spanning the gap. The CDR3 has 18 residues. The CDR3 DNA reads as TGTGCCAGCAGCCCGGAAGGAAATCTGAGGCTAGCGCACAATGAGCAGTTCTTC. Its translation: CASSPEGNLRLAHNEQFF.

The chain carries TRBV4-3 and TRBJ2-7; D is perhaps TRBD2 (5 bases). Germline CDR1 is LGHNA and CDR2 is YSLEER. The V gene lost 4 bases and the J gene lost 6 bases, with 19 bases spanning the gap. The CDR3 sequence is 15 residues long. In nucleotides, the CDR3 is TGCGCCAGCAGCCCCTCACCGGCGGGTTCCCCCGAGCAGTACTTC. It translates to CASSPSPAGSPEQYF.

The chain is built from TRBV11-2 and TRBJ1-4; the D is unclear. Deletions cut 5 bases from V and 6 bases from J, with 19 bases between. This CDR3 spans 16 amino acids. The germline V gene has CDR1 SGHAT and CDR2 FQNNGV. The CDR3 protein is CASSPPDRVGHEKLFF. CDR3 DNA: TGTGCCAGCAGCCCCCCCGACCGGGTTGGCCATGAAAAACTGTTTTTT.

This sequence joins TRBV5-6 and TRBJ2-3, with 8 bases matching TRBD2. Unmatched junction bases numbered 4, after V lost 0 bases and J lost 1 base. Germline CDR1 is SGHDT and CDR2 is YYEEEE. The CDR3 consists of 16 residues. As DNA, the CDR3 is TGTGCCAGCAGCTTGGTATCGACTAGCGGCACAGATACGCAGTATTTT. Amino acids: CASSLVSTSGTDTQYF.

The rearrangement links TRBV30 to TRBJ2-5; 9 nucleotides line up with TRBD2. The trim removed 2 bases at V and 2 bases at J, leaving 9 bases unmatched. The CDR3 length is 16 residues. Germline CDR1 and CDR2: GTSNPN and SVGIG (reference sequence). The CDR3 spells CAWSPPSGRTQETQYF. CDR3 DNA sequence: TGTGCCTGGAGTCCCCCCAGCGGGAGGACTCAAGAGACCCAGTACTTC. Full variable domain (rest looked up from reference TRBV30 and TRBJ2-5): SQTIHQWPATLVQPVGSPLSLECTVEGTSNPNLYWYRQAAGRGLQLLFYSVGIGQISSEVPQNLSASRPQDRQFILSSKKLLLSDSGFYLCAWSPPSGRTQETQYFGPGTRLLVL.

The V gene is TRBV2, the J gene TRBJ2-2; D perhaps matches TRBD1 (5 bases). Per germline, CDR1 SNHLY and CDR2 FYNNEI. The CDR3 totals 17 residues. V gave up 6 bases and J gave up 5 bases, with 22 bases separating them. CDR3 bases: TGTGCCAGCAGCACTCTAGGGGAAACTTCGAGGACCGGGGAGCTGTTTTTT. Translated, it gives CASSTLGETSRTGELFF.

This sequence joins TRBV28 and TRBJ2-5, with 9 bases fitting TRBD1. This CDR3 spans 16 amino acids. CDR1 and CDR2 from the germline V gene are MDHEN and SYDVKM. J gave up 5 bases and V 3 bases, and 10 bases lay outside the gene matches. In nucleotides, the CDR3 is TGTGCCAGCAGTTTTACCGGGACAGGGAACGGGGAGACCCAGTACTTC. This encodes CASSFTGTGNGETQYF.

V usage is TRBV9 and J usage is TRBJ2-7; TRBD2 might be the D (6 bases). Trimming left V 0 bases short and J 3 bases short, with 16 bases between. This CDR3 is built from 16 residues. CDR1 and CDR2 (germline): SGDLS, YYNGEE. The chain's CDR3 is CASSVVPETGVYEQYF. For the CDR3, the DNA is TGTGCCAGCAGCGTAGTCCCTGAGACGGGGGTCTACGAGCAGTACTTC.

This clone occurred once. The chain has TRBV10-3 and TRBJ2-7, with D possibly being TRBD1 (6 bases). The CDR3 has 16 amino acids. CDR1 and CDR2 (germline): ENHRY, SYGVKD. V was pared by 5 bases and J by 2 bases, with 19 bases between. The chain's CDR3 is CAISSHRAPPPYEQYF. The CDR3 DNA sequence: TGTGCCATCAGTTCCCACAGGGCGCCCCCCCCCTACGAGCAGTACTTC.

This clone has only one observation. The gene calls are TRBV5-1 and TRBJ1-4; D is possibly TRBD1 (5 bases). With 0 bases removed from V and 7 bases from J, the gap between germline ends came to 13 bases. The CDR3 contains 15 residues. Germline V gene data show CDR1 as SGHRS and CDR2 as YFSETQ. CDR3 sequence: CASSLARRESEKLFF. CDR3 nucleotides: TGCGCCAGCAGCTTGGCCCGCAGGGAAAGTGAAAAACTGTTTTTT.

This clone appeared a single time. The genes are TRBV5-1 and TRBJ1-2; D unclear. This CDR3 region has 14 residues. The V end was cut by 4 bases, the J end by 5 bases, with 15 bases between. Germline loops: CDR1 SGHRS, CDR2 YFSETQ. For the CDR3, the DNA is TGCGCCAGCAGCGGAGCTCAGTTCCCGTATGGCTACACCTTC. The encoded protein is CASSGAQFPYGYTF.

The chain recombines TRBV5-6 with TRBJ2-3; tentatively, D is TRBD2 (5 bases). Deletions cut 4 bases from V and 7 bases from J, with 16 bases between. Germline CDR1 and CDR2: SGHDT and YYEEEE. The CDR3 is 14 residues long. The CDR3 nucleotides read TGTGCCAGCAGCCCCAAGCGGAACCGAAATACGCAGTATTTT. It encodes CASSPKRNRNTQYF.

J is TRBJ2-7 and V is TRBV6-1, with D unresolved. Between the trimmed V and J ends, which lost 0 bases and 3 bases, there was a span of 15 bases. Germline V gene lookup returns CDR1 MNHNS and CDR2 SASEGT. The CDR3 is 16 residues long. CDR3 residues: CASSEAANLGLYEQYF. CDR3 bases: TGTGCCAGCAGTGAAGCGGCGAACTTGGGCCTCTACGAGCAGTACTTC.